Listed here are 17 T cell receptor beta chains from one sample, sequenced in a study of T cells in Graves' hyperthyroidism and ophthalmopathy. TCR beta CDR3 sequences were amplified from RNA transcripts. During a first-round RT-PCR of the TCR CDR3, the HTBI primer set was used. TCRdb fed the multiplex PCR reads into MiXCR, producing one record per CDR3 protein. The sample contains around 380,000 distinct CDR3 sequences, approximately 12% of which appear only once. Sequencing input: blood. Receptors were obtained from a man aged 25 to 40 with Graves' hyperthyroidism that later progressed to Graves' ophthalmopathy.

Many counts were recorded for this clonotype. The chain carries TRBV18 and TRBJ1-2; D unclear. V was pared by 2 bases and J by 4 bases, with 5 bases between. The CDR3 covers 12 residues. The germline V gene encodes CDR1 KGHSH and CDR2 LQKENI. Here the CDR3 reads CASSPVSYGYTF. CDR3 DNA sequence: TGTGCCAGCTCACCAGTGAGCTATGGCTACACCTTC.

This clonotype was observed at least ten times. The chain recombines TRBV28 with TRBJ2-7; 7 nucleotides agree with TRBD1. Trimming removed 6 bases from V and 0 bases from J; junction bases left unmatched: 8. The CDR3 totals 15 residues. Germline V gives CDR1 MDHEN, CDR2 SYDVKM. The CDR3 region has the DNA TGTGCCAGCAGGACAGGGCCAACCCCCTCCTACGAGCAGTACTTC. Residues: CASRTGPTPSYEQYF.

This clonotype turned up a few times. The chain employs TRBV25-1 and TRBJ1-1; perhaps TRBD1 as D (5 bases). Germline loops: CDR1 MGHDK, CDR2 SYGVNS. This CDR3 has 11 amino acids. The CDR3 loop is CAAGTSTEAFF. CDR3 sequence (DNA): TGTGCGGCCGGGACTTCGACTGAAGCTTTCTTT.

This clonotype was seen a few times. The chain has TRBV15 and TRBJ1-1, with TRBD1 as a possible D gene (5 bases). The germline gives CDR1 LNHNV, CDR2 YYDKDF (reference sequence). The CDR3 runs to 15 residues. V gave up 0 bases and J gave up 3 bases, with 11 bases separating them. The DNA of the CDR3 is TGTGCCACCAGCAGAGATCTGGGAGGGGACACTGAAGCTTTCTTT. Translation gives CATSRDLGGDTEAFF.

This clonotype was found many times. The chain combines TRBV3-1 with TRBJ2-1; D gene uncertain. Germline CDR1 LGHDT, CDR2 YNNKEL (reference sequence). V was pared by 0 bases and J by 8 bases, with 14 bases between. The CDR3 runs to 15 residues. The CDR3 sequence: CASSQDYRVVHEQFF. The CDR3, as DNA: TGTGCCAGCAGCCAAGACTATAGGGTTGTGCATGAGCAGTTCTTC.

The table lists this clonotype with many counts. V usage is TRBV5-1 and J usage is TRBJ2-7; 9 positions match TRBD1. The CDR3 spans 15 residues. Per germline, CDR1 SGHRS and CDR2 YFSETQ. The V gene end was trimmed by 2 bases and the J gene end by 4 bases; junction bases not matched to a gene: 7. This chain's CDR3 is CASSLQGASNYEQYF. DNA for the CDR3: TGCGCCAGCAGCTTACAGGGGGCTAGTAATTACGAGCAGTACTTC.

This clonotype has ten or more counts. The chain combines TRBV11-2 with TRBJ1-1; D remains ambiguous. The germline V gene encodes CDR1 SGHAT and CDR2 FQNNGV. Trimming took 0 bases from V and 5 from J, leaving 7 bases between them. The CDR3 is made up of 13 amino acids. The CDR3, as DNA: TGTGCCAGCAGCTTAGATCTGGGGACTGAAGCTTTCTTT. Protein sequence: CASSLDLGTEAFF.

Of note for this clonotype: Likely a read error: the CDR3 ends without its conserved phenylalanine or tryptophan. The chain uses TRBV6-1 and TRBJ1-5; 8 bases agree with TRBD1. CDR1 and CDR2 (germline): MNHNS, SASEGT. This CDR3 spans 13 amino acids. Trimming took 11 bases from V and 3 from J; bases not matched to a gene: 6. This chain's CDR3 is CAGRTGPNQPQHL. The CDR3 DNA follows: TGTGCCGGCCGGACAGGGCCCAATCAGCCCCAGCATCTT.

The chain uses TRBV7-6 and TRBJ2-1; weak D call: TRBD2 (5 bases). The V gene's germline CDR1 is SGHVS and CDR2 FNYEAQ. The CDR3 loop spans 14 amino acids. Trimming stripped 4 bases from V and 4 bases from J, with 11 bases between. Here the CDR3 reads CASSSSGLYNEQFF. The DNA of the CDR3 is TGTGCCAGCAGCTCTTCGGGGTTGTACAATGAGCAGTTCTTC. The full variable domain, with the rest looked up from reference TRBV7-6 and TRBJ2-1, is GAGVSQSPRYKVTKRGQDVALRCDPISGHVSLYWYRQALGQGPEFLTYFNYEAQQDKSGLPNDRFSAERPEGSISTLTIQRTEQRDSAMYRCASSSSGLYNEQFFGPGTRLTVL.

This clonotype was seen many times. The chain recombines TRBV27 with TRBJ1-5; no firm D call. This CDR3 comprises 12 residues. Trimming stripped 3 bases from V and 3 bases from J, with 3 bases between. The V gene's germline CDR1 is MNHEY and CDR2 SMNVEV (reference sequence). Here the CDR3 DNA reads TGTGCCAGCAGTTTTTACAATCAGCCCCAGCATTTT. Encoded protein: CASSFYNQPQHF.

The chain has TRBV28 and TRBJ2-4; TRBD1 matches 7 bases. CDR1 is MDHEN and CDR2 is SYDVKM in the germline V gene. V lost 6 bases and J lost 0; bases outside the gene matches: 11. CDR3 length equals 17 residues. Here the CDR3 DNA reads TGTGCCAGCAGGGGCGCGACAGGGAGCCTAGCCAAAAACATTCAGTACTTC. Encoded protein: CASRGATGSLAKNIQYF.

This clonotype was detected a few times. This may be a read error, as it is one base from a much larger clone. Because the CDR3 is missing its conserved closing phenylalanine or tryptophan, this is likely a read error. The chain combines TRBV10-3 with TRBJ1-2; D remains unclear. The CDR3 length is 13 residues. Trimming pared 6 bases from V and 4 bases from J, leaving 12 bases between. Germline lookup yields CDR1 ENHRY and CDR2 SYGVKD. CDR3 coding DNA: TGTGCCATCAGGAAGGACGTCGGCTATGGCTACACCCTC. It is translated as CAIRKDVGYGYTL.

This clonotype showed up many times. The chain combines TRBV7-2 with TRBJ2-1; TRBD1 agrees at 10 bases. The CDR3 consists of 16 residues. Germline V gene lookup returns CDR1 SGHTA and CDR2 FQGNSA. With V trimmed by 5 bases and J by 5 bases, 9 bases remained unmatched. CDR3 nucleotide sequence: TGTGCCAGCAGCAGGTCGGGACAGGGGATTAACAATGAGCAGTTCTTC. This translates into CASSRSGQGINNEQFF.

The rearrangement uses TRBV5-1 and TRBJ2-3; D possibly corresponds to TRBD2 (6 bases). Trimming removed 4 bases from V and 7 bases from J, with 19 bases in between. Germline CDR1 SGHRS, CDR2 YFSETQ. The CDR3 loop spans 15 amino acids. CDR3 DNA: TGCGCCAGCAGCGAGAACCCGCGGGACTTCAATACGCAGTATTTT. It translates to CASSENPRDFNTQYF.

The CDR3 coding sequence is TGCAGTGCTAGGGGGGGGACTTATGAAAAACTGTTTTTT. Its protein is CSARGGTYEKLFF. This sequence joins TRBV20-1 and TRBJ1-4, with a tentative D call TRBD1 (5 bases). V shed 3 bases and J shed 6 bases, with 11 bases lying between them. The length of the CDR3 is 13 residues. Germline values: CDR1 DFQATT, CDR2 SNEGSKA (reference sequence).

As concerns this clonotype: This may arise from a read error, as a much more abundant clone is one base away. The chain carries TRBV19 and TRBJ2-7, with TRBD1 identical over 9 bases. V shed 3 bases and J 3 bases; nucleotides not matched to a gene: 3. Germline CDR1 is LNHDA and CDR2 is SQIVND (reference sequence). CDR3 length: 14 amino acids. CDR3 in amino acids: CASSIGTGSYEQYF. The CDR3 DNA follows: TGTGCCAGTAGTATCGGGACAGGGAGCTACGAGCAGTACTTC.

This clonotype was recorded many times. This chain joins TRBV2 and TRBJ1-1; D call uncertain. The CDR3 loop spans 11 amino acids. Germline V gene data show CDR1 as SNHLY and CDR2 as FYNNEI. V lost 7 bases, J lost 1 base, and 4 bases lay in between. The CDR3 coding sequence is TGTGCCAGCAACGAGAACACTGAAGCTTTCTTT. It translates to CASNENTEAFF.